A single sample is the source of the 14 T cell receptor beta chains below, sequenced in a study of T-cell reconstitution after alpha-beta-depleted transplantation in children. Unique molecular identifiers were used to barcode this TCRbeta library. A single record per CDR3 protein comes from TCRdb applying MiXCR to the PCR reads. The table records about 690,000 distinct CDR3 sequences, approximately 15% of them present only once. The sample in question was PBMCs from the stem cell graft donor, obtained from the stem cell graft. These receptors were taken from a human donor who donated a stem cell graft to a child with acute myeloid leukemia.

This clonotype was detected many times. The chain links TRBV6-5 to TRBJ2-7; D uncertain. The CDR3 covers 11 residues. Germline assignment: CDR1 MNHEY and CDR2 SVGAGI. With 2 bases removed from V and 7 bases from J, the gap between germline ends came to 6 bases. CDR3 amino acids: CASSYGREQYF. The CDR3 coding sequence is TGTGCCAGCAGTTACGGCCGGGAGCAGTACTTC.

This clonotype turned up a few times. The chain couples TRBV7-2 to TRBJ2-7; D uncertain. Germline V gene data show CDR1 as SGHTA and CDR2 as FQGNSA. The length of the CDR3 is 13 residues. Trimming cost V 5 bases and J 0 bases, with 8 bases left between them. The CDR3 DNA reads TGTGCCAGCAGCCGCCCCCCCTCCTACGAGCAGTACTTC. Its protein is CASSRPPSYEQYF. Variable domain in full (rest from reference TRBV7-2 and TRBJ2-7): GAGVSQSPSNKVTEKGKDVELRCDPISGHTALYWYRQSLGQGLEFLIYFQGNSAPDKSGLPSDRFSAERTGGSVSTLTIQRTQQEDSAVYLCASSRPPSYEQYFGPGTRLTVT.

This clonotype was found many times. The chain carries TRBV29-1 and TRBJ2-7; D is unresolved. Germline lookup yields CDR1 SQVTM and CDR2 ANQGSEA. With 6 bases removed from V and 2 bases from J, the gap between germline ends came to 8 bases. This CDR3 has 11 residues. The CDR3 loop is CSVRDAYEQYF. The CDR3 region has the DNA TGCAGCGTCCGTGATGCCTACGAGCAGTACTTC.

The chain combines TRBV10-3 with TRBJ2-3, with TRBD2 matching over 10 bases. CDR3 length: 15 residues. Germline V gives CDR1 ENHRY, CDR2 SYGVKD. V lost 4 bases to trimming and J lost 3 bases; unmatched junction nucleotides: 4. In DNA form, the CDR3 reads TGTGCCATCAGTGTGCTAGCGGGGGAAACAGATACGCAGTATTTT. As protein: CAISVLAGETDTQYF.

This clonotype was detected ten times or more. The chain has TRBV20-1 and TRBJ1-2, with 7 bases matching TRBD1. The CDR3 covers 13 residues. J lost 0 bases, V lost 3 bases, and 1 base had no gene match. The germline gives CDR1 DFQATT, CDR2 SNEGSKA (reference sequence). CDR3 residues: CSASDRANYGYTF. CDR3 sequence (DNA): TGCAGTGCTAGTGACAGGGCTAACTATGGCTACACCTTC.

This clonotype was seen repeatedly, ten times or more. V usage is TRBV20-1 and J usage is TRBJ2-3; D is possibly TRBD1 (6 bases). The germline V gene has CDR1 DFQATT and CDR2 SNEGSKA (reference sequence). V lost 3 bases, J lost 0 bases, and 13 bases lay in between. The CDR3 contains 15 residues. CDR3 bases: TGCAGTGCTAGTGGTCCAGGGGCTAGCACAGATACGCAGTATTTT. This codes for CSASGPGASTDTQYF.

This clonotype was picked up a small number of times. The V gene is TRBV7-2, the J gene TRBJ1-2; the D is unclear. Per the germline V gene, CDR1 is SGHTA and CDR2 is FQGNSA. With 1 base removed from V and 4 bases from J, the gap between germline ends came to 16 bases. This CDR3 has 16 amino acids. The CDR3 protein is CASSLGGPLDGYGYTF. DNA for the CDR3: TGTGCCAGCAGCTTAGGAGGTCCTCTGGACGGCTATGGCTACACCTTC.

This clonotype was detected only a few times. The chain uses TRBV12-3 or TRBV12-4 and TRBJ2-5, with 8 bases matching TRBD2. V was clipped by 4 bases and J by 1 base; unmatched bases: 2. This CDR3 is built from 14 residues. CDR3 loop: CASSSTSAQETQYF. CDR3 coding DNA: TGTGCCAGCAGTTCGACTAGCGCCCAAGAGACCCAGTACTTC.

With regard to this clonotype: This may arise from a read error, as a much more abundant clone is one base away. The gene calls are TRBV12-3 or TRBV12-4 and TRBJ2-2; D gene uncertain. Between the trimmed V and J ends, which lost 8 bases and 4 bases, there was a span of 14 bases. The CDR3 runs 14 residues. The CDR3 protein is CASDGPRSTGELFF. DNA for the CDR3: TGTGCCAGCGACGGACCTAGAAGCACCGGGGAGCTGTTTTTT.

The chain joins TRBV28 to TRBJ2-7, with 9 positions matching TRBD1. The CDR3 loop spans 15 amino acids. CDR1 and CDR2 (germline): MDHEN, SYDVKM. J gave up 4 bases and V 5 bases, and 9 bases lay outside the gene matches. The CDR3, as DNA: TGTGCCAGCAGTGACACAGGGGGCGCGAGGTACGAGCAGTACGTC. Translated, it gives CASSDTGGARYEQYV.

This clonotype was counted at least ten times. CDR3 DNA: TGTGCCAGCAGTTACAAGACAGGGGGAATTTCACCCCTCCACTTT. Protein product: CASSYKTGGISPLHF. The chain recombines TRBV6-5 with TRBJ1-6; TRBD1 matches 9 bases. The CDR3 is 15 amino acids. Germline CDR1 MNHEY, CDR2 SVGAGI. The trim removed 2 bases at V and 9 bases at J, leaving 5 bases unmatched.

The table lists this clonotype with a few counts. The V call is TRBV5-1, the J call TRBJ2-2; a weak D match, TRBD1 (5 bases). Germline CDR1 and CDR2: SGHRS and YFSETQ. Trimming removed 4 bases at V and 9 bases at J, with 13 bases between. The CDR3 loop spans 13 amino acids. Here the CDR3 DNA reads TGCGCCAGCAGCCCCACATGGGGCCGGGAGCTGTTTTTT. This encodes CASSPTWGRELFF. The full variable domain, rest sourced from reference TRBV5-1 and TRBJ2-2, is KAGVTQTPRYLIKTRGQQVTLSCSPISGHRSVSWYQQTPGQGLQFLFEYFSETQRNKGNFPGRFSGRQFSNSRSEMNVSTLELGDSALYLCASSPTWGRELFFGEGSRLTVL.

This clonotype came up many times. This chain uses TRBV20-1 with TRBJ2-7, with a weak D call TRBD1 (5 bases). V was trimmed by 4 bases and J by 2 bases, leaving 15 bases between them. This CDR3 is 14 amino acids long. Germline assignment: CDR1 DFQATT and CDR2 SNEGSKA (reference sequence). The CDR3 region is CSATGKEETYEQYF. The CDR3 nucleotides read TGCAGTGCTACAGGGAAAGAAGAAACCTACGAGCAGTACTTC.

This clonotype has just a few counts. The rearrangement uses TRBV20-1 and TRBJ2-7; a possible D gene is TRBD1 (6 bases). Germline CDR1 reads DFQATT; CDR2 reads SNEGSKA (reference sequence). Trimming took off 4 bases at V and 4 bases at J, with 14 bases between the two ends. The CDR3 is 13 amino acids. The CDR3 spells CSAIAGTLYEQYF. The CDR3 DNA is TGCAGTGCTATTGCCGGGACACTGTACGAGCAGTACTTC.